This T cell receptor beta chain was identified in a study of blood T cells in healthy people across ages. The CDR3 is 14 amino acids. Germline CDR1 reads SGHRS; CDR2 reads YFSETQ. The V end was cut by 5 bases, the J end by 5 bases, with 17 bases between. With regard to this clonotype: Its antigen is unidentified.

Study-level points and caveats: Observed TCR beta diversity per million T cells went down as age went up. This fall followed a roughly linear course with age. There was a strong correlation between TCR beta diversity and naive T cell percentage. Long-lived donors exceeded aged donors in naive CD4+ cells and diversity.

A second PCR, run for roughly 7 to 12 cycles, used a sample-barcoded 5' primer plus a J-beta primer mix. Every single cDNA molecule received a tag from a template-switch adaptor with 12 random nucleotides. TCRdb analysed the 5' RACE reads with MiXCR anew, one entry per CDR3 protein. The table shows more than 550,000 distinct CDR3 sequences, with over 20% occurring only once. The TCR was taken from a man between 65 and 85 years old in good health. The rearrangement uses TRBV5-1 and TRBJ2-7, with D hard to call. Material for sequencing was blood. CDR3 protein: CASRSGQLFHEQYF. DNA of the CDR3: TGCGCCAGCAGGTCCGGGCAACTGTTCCACGAGCAGTACTTC.